The T cell receptor beta chain under discussion was sequenced for a study of T cells expressing NK-cell markers. TCRdb re-analyzed the 5' RACE reads; it lists each CDR3 protein once, without DNA. This sample's table has under 200,000 distinct CDR3 sequences. CDR1 and CDR2 from the germline V gene are KGHSH and LQKENI. The CDR3 sequence is 14 residues long. Comments on this clonotype: Its antigen is undetermined.

The study, taken as a whole, reports: Of the CD8+ T cells in 5 to 7 donors, roughly 1.0-7.5% belonged to dominant NKG2C+ clonotypes.

Sequencing was performed on blood T cells: a sorted CD56 or NKG2C T cell subset, CD4+ or CD8+ T cells, or bulk PBMC T cells (not recorded which). The chain couples TRBV18 to TRBJ1-2; TCRdb's D call of TRBD1 is untestable without DNA. The receptor's source is a woman aged 18 to 69 in good health. The CDR3 protein is CASSPPDRGHGYTF.